The present T cell receptor (beta chain) was sequenced within a study of CD8+CD57+ T cells in acquired aplastic anemia. Previously, flow cytometry had revealed CD8+CD57+ cell expansion in the patients chosen for sequencing. The enrolled patients all had severe acquired aplastic anemia. Blood came from patients not yet given any therapy. Trimming left V 1 base short and J 2 bases short, with 12 bases between. The CDR3 length is 15 residues. Germline V CDR1 and CDR2: SGHTA, FQGNSA. In regard to this clonotype: The antigen remains undetermined.

The study, taken as a whole, reports: Patients and controls had CD8+ Simpson's diversity values that were not significantly distinct. Overlapping CD8+ CDR3 repertoires of patients and controls contained roughly 27 shared sequences.

The template for TCR beta VDJ and CDR3 sequence profiling was genomic DNA. TCRdb re-called the reads with MiXCR, one entry per CDR3 protein. The sample has approximately 160,000 distinct CDR3 sequences; around half are singletons. This TCR was recovered from a human donor with aplastic anemia. Material for sequencing was sorted CD4+, CD8+, or CD8+CD57+ T cells (not recorded which) from PBMCs. The rearrangement joins TRBV7-2 to TRBJ2-7; tentative D call: TRBD1 (6 bases). The CDR3, as DNA: TGTGCCAGCAGCTTAGGTGAGGGGGTCACCTACGAGCAGTACTTC. Translation gives CASSLGEGVTYEQYF.